The source of this T cell receptor (beta chain) is a study of PD-L1 blockade in urothelial cancer. Spiked synthetic TCR analogs estimated absolute template abundance per PCR. The method was immunoSEQ multiplex PCR; TCRdb's version includes in-frame clones alone and lacks a portion of them. The table records tens of thousands of clones, almost 85% of them present only once. CDR1 LNHNV and CDR2 YYDKDF come from the germline V gene (reference sequence). Deletions cut 5 bases from V and 3 bases from J, with 13 bases between. This CDR3 is 15 amino acids long. The origin of this receptor is a man between 65 and 79 years old with urothelial cancer. V is TRBV15 and J is TRBJ1-4; maybe TRBD1 (6 bases). The sequencing used PBMCs, collected around atezolizumab (anti-PD-L1) treatment. The CDR3 region is CATSEQGSSNEKLFF. CDR3 nucleotides: TGTGCCACCAGCGAACAGGGTTCCTCTAATGAAAAACTGTTTTTT.